These 16 T cell receptor beta chains share one sample of origin, sequenced in a study of CD8 T cells in ankylosing spondylitis. Each CDR3 protein is one row after TCRdb ran MiXCR on the 5' RACE reads. This table has 150,000 to 200,000 distinct CDR3 sequences, roughly 13% appearing once. Sequenced: blood, either unsorted or a sorted T cell fraction (not recorded which). These receptors were obtained from a male donor with ankylosing spondylitis or in good health (not recorded which).

This clonotype was seen more than once but under ten times. V gene TRBV12-3 or TRBV12-4 combines with J gene TRBJ1-5, with D unresolved. The CDR3 contains 13 residues. V was pared by 3 bases and J by 2 bases, with 5 bases between. CDR3 amino acids: CASSLVRNQPQHF. CDR3 DNA: TGTGCCAGCAGTTTGGTACGCAATCAGCCCCAGCATTTT.

The chain has TRBV2 and TRBJ2-7; D gene ambiguous. Germline lookup yields CDR1 SNHLY and CDR2 FYNNEI. This CDR3 spans 13 amino acids. The ends were cut back, 1 base at V and 2 bases at J, with 6 bases in the middle. This CDR3 is CASSEETTYEQYF. As DNA, the CDR3 is TGTGCCAGCAGTGAAGAAACCACCTACGAGCAGTACTTC.

The rearrangement joins TRBV11-2 to TRBJ2-7; maybe TRBD2 (7 bases). Germline CDR1 reads SGHAT; CDR2 reads FQNNGV. Trimming took 1 base from V and 0 from J, leaving 10 bases between them. The CDR3 length is 15 residues. The CDR3 nucleotides are TGTGCCAGCAGCTTAGGCGGGGGCTTCTCCTACGAGCAGTACTTC. Translation: CASSLGGGFSYEQYF.

This clonotype was found many times. This chain connects TRBV5-1 to TRBJ2-7; the D is unclear. CDR3 length: 12 residues. The germline V gene has CDR1 SGHRS and CDR2 YFSETQ. V shed 0 bases and J shed 7 bases, with 8 bases lying between them. The CDR3, as DNA: TGCGCCAGCAGCTTGGCCTCGGGTGAGCAGTACTTC. Its translation: CASSLASGEQYF.

The genes are TRBV4-1 and TRBJ2-5; TRBD1 or TRBD2 may be the D gene (5 bases each). The CDR3 totals 15 residues. Trimming cost V 0 bases and J 5 bases, with 13 bases left between them. Germline V CDR1 and CDR2: MGHRA, YSYEKL. CDR3 sequence: CASSQEQGWGETQYF. The CDR3, as DNA: TGCGCCAGCAGCCAAGAGCAGGGTTGGGGGGAGACCCAGTACTTC.

This clonotype has a handful of counts. Just one base apart from a much larger clone, this may be a read error. The V and J genes are TRBV4-1 and TRBJ2-7; 10 nucleotides line up with TRBD1. Germline V CDR1 and CDR2: MGHRA, YSYEKL. Germline trimming cut 3 bases from V and 2 bases from J; bases unmatched to any gene: 1. The CDR3 contains 14 residues. The CDR3 region is CASSHGTGAYEQYF. The CDR3 DNA sequence: TGCGCCAGCAGCCACGGGACAGGGGCCTACGAGCAGTACTTC.

J is TRBJ1-1 and V is TRBV5-1; D call uncertain. This CDR3 has 11 amino acids. Germline CDR1 and CDR2: SGHRS and YFSETQ. V dropped 2 bases and J dropped 7 bases, with 6 bases sitting between them. CDR3 sequence: CASSLKNEAFF. The CDR3 DNA follows: TGCGCCAGCAGCTTAAAGAATGAAGCTTTCTTT. Filled out from reference TRBV5-1 and TRBJ1-1, the complete variable domain reads KAGVTQTPRYLIKTRGQQVTLSCSPISGHRSVSWYQQTPGQGLQFLFEYFSETQRNKGNFPGRFSGRQFSNSRSEMNVSTLELGDSALYLCASSLKNEAFFGQGTRLTVV.

This clonotype was recorded once. V and J are TRBV20-1 and TRBJ2-3; TRBD2 is a possible D gene (6 bases). Trimming cost V 0 bases and J 4 bases, with 14 bases left between them. Germline-derived CDR1 and CDR2 are DFQATT and SNEGSKA (reference sequence). This CDR3 spans 15 amino acids. This chain's CDR3 is CSARDPASESDTQYF. The CDR3 nucleotides are TGCAGTGCTAGAGATCCGGCTAGCGAGTCAGATACGCAGTATTTT.

This clonotype was counted only a few times. The DNA for the CDR3 is TGTGCCAGCAGCTTGGGACAGGGAAAGGCAGATACGCAGTATTTT. Translation: CASSLGQGKADTQYF. The chain is built from TRBV5-6 and TRBJ2-3; TRBD1 matches at 7 bases. CDR1 SGHDT and CDR2 YYEEEE come from the germline V gene. The CDR3 length is 15 residues. The ends lost 0 bases at V and 4 bases at J; junction bases unmatched: 5.

Many counts were recorded for this clonotype. V is TRBV5-5 and J is TRBJ2-3; no clear D gene. The germline V gene has CDR1 SGHKS and CDR2 YYEKEE (reference sequence). This CDR3 region has 11 residues. V lost 4 bases to trimming and J lost 7 bases, with 7 bases between them. This CDR3 is CASSHAYTQYF. In nucleotides, the CDR3 is TGTGCCAGCAGCCATGCCTATACGCAGTATTTT.

This clonotype was detected ten times or more. The V gene is TRBV12-3 or TRBV12-4, the J gene TRBJ2-2; 7 nucleotides line up with TRBD1. The V gene end was trimmed by 5 bases and the J gene end by 4 bases; junction bases not matched to a gene: 4. The CDR3 covers 14 residues. The CDR3 region has the DNA TGTGCCAGCAGTCAAACAGGGGCCACCGGGGAGCTGTTTTTT. Its protein is CASSQTGATGELFF.

This clonotype was recorded a few times. The chain combines TRBV10-1 with TRBJ2-2, with 12 bases identical to TRBD1. The CDR3 runs 16 residues. V was pared by 6 bases and J by 6 bases, with 8 bases of the junction left unmatched. The germline CDR1 and CDR2 sequences are WNHNN and SYGVQD (reference sequence). The CDR3 sequence is CASSKPGQGASGELFF. DNA for the CDR3: TGCGCCAGCAGCAAACCGGGACAGGGGGCCTCCGGGGAGCTGTTTTTT.

This clonotype has a count of ten or more. The chain uses TRBV6-1 and TRBJ1-2; D is ambiguous. The V gene lost 5 bases and the J gene lost 2 bases, with 9 bases spanning the gap. CDR3 length: 13 residues. Per germline, CDR1 MNHNS and CDR2 SASEGT. CDR3 coding DNA: TGTGCCAGCAGTCTTGCGGAGAACTATGGCTACACCTTC. Encoded protein: CASSLAENYGYTF.

This chain links TRBV7-9 with TRBJ2-7; D may be TRBD2 (6 bases). The CDR3 runs to 16 residues. The V end lost 1 base, the J end lost 2 bases, and 15 bases lay between the germline ends. CDR1 is SEHNR, CDR2 FQNEAQ, per germline (reference sequence). The CDR3 DNA reads TGTGCCAGCAGCTTAGAGCGGGTGGAATTACCCTACGAGCAGTACTTC. It yields the protein CASSLERVELPYEQYF.

The chain uses TRBV27 and TRBJ2-3; 14 bases fit TRBD2. The CDR3 loop spans 17 amino acids. Germline lookup yields CDR1 MNHEY and CDR2 SMNVEV (reference sequence). With V trimmed by 6 bases and J by 12 bases, 17 bases remained unmatched. CDR3 bases: TGTGCCAGCAGACTGCTAATGGGACTAGCGGGAGTAGATAAACAGTATTTT. This codes for CASRLLMGLAGVDKQYF.

This clonotype occurred a few times. The gene calls are TRBV4-1 and TRBJ2-3; D gene uncertain. Trimming shortened V by 4 bases and J by 6 bases, and 11 bases separated the two germline ends. In germline, CDR1 is MGHRA, CDR2 YSYEKL. The CDR3 contains 13 residues. CDR3 loop: CASSPQEQDTQYF. The CDR3 region has the DNA TGCGCCAGCAGCCCCCAGGAGCAGGATACGCAGTATTTT.